The clone carrying this TCR beta chain has more than one count but fewer than ten. Its antigen is as yet unknown. The Oncomine TCR Beta short-read assay was what sequenced the DNA obtained from cultured CD4+ T cells. The genomic DNA was obtained from cultured CD4+ T cells by extraction with the QIAamp micro DNA kit. TCRdb redid the calling of the PCR reads with MiXCR, one entry per CDR3 protein. The table has roughly 8,000 distinct CDR3 sequences, approximately 46% seen once; the top ten hold 15% to 25%. The data were taken from a study of vaccination and CD4 T cells after COVID-19. Study-level findings and limits: Post-vaccination, and not before, a median about 90% of reactive clones appeared in convalescent patients.

V was pared by 6 bases and J by 2 bases, with 3 bases of the junction left unmatched. This CDR3 is built from 14 residues. Germline-derived CDR1 and CDR2 are SNHLY and FYNNEI. Noted treatment: approximately nine-day PBMC culture with coronavirus spike peptide pools or control peptides (ViraFEST assay). The TCR originated in a human donor who had recovered from COVID-19. The sequenced sample was CD4+ T cells from blood, cultured in vitro. The rearrangement uses TRBV2 and TRBJ1-1, with 10 nucleotides matching TRBD1. As DNA, the CDR3 is TGTGCCAGCAGGGACAGGGGGGGAAACACTGAAGCTTTCTTT. It yields the protein CASRDRGGNTEAFF.